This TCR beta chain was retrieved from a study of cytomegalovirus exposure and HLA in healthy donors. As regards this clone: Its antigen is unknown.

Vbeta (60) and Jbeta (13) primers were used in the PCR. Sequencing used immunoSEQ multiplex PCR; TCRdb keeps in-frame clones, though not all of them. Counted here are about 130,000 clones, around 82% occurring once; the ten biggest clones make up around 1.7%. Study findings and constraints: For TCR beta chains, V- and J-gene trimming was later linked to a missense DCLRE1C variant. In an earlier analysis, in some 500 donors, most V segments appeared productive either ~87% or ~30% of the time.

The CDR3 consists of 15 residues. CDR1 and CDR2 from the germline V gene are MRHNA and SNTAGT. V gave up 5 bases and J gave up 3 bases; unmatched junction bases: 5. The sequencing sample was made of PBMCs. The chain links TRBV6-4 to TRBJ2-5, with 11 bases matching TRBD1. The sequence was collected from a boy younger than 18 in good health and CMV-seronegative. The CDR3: CASSTWTGGEETQYF. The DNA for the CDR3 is TGTGCCAGCAGTACATGGACAGGGGGCGAAGAGACCCAGTACTTC.